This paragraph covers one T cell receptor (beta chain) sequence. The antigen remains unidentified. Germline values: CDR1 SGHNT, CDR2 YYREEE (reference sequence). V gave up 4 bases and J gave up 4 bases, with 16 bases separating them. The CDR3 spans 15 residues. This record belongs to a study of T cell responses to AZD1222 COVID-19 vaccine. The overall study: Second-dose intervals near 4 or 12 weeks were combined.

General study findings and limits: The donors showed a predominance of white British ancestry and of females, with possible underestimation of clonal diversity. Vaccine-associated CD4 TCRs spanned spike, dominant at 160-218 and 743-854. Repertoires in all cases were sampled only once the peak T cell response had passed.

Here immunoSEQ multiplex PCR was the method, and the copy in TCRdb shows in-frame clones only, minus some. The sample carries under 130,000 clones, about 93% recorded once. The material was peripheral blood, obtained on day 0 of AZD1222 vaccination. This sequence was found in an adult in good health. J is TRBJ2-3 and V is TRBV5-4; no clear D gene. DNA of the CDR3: TGTGCCAGCAGCACCCGAATACCTGGCGCAGATACGCAGTATTTT. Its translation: CASSTRIPGADTQYF.